This TCR beta chain is drawn from a study of blood T cell repertoires in COVID-19. Study overall: Researchers got acute and convalescent COVID-19 samples from the United States, Italy and Spain. From T cells, B-cell-depleted T cells, or PBMCs came the material, which was cDNA or gDNA.

The protocol was immunoSEQ multiplex PCR, while the TCRdb copy is restricted to in-frame clones and leaves out a portion. The table has around 140,000 clones, approximately 89% seen once. Per germline, CDR1 MDHEN and CDR2 SYDVKM. The CDR3 covers 13 residues. Trimming pared 6 bases from V and 6 bases from J, leaving 14 bases between. The clonotype was recovered from a woman between 45 and 65 years old with acute or convalescent COVID-19. The specimen was peripheral blood. V usage is TRBV28 and J usage is TRBJ1-2, with D perhaps TRBD1 (6 bases). The CDR3 DNA reads as TGTGCCAGCAGGTCTCCTCAGGGGCATGGCTACACCTTC. Translation: CASRSPQGHGYTF.